The 23 T cell receptor beta chains below all came from one sample that was sequenced in a study of CD4 T cells in relation to SARS-CoV-2 and coronaviruses. Libraries were prepared by immunoSEQ multiplex PCR; TCRdb keeps only in-frame clonotypes and omits some of them. Of fewer than 25,000 clones detected, more than 75% appear once; the ten largest clones hold roughly 15%. The unexposed donors gave CD4+ T cells in 2011-2018, prior to COVID-19. The cells were cultured for approximately ten days before CD4+ T cells were isolated. No antigens are known for them. The sequenced material came from CD4+ T cells from PBMCs, cultured in vitro. The receptors originated from a human donor in good health.

The rearrangement joins TRBV7-9 to TRBJ2-7; 8 nucleotides agree with TRBD1. Looked up from germline, CDR1 is SEHNR and CDR2 is FQNEAQ (reference sequence). The CDR3 is made up of 17 amino acids. J gave up 2 bases and V 4 bases, and 13 bases lay outside the gene matches. In DNA, the CDR3 is TGTGCCAGCAGCTCCCCACGGTGGGACAGGCCCACCTACGAGCAGTACTTC. This translates into CASSSPRWDRPTYEQYF.

J is TRBJ1-5 and V is TRBV12-3 or TRBV12-4; D remains ambiguous. The CDR3 consists of 12 residues. Trimming shortened V by 5 bases and J by 5 bases, and 7 bases separated the two germline ends. The CDR3 loop reads CASSVGDQPQHF. Here the CDR3 DNA reads TGTGCCAGCAGTGTCGGTGATCAGCCCCAGCATTTT.

The rearrangement links TRBV5-8 to TRBJ1-3; unclear D gene. CDR1 is SGHTS and CDR2 is YDEGEE in the germline V gene. The V gene lost 7 bases and the J gene lost 3 bases, with 17 bases spanning the gap. The CDR3 runs 15 residues. CDR3 nucleotide sequence: TGTGCCAGCTCCCGGGAGGAGGGTGTTGGAAACACCATATATTTT. This sequence encodes CASSREEGVGNTIYF.

This chain uses TRBV2 with TRBJ1-1; D is unresolved. CDR3 length: 14 amino acids. The V gene lost 3 bases and the J gene lost 1 base, with 9 bases spanning the gap. Per the germline V gene, CDR1 is SNHLY and CDR2 is FYNNEI. CDR3 in amino acids: CASSDWSGNTEAFF. The CDR3 DNA sequence: TGTGCCAGCAGTGACTGGTCAGGGAACACTGAAGCTTTCTTT.

The genes are TRBV3-1 (or the pseudogene TRBV3-2) and TRBJ1-4, with 7 nucleotides matching TRBD1. CDR1 LGHDT and CDR2 YNNKEL come from the germline V gene (reference sequence). V trimming: 4 bases; J trimming: 7 bases; junction bases outside the gene matches: 12. The CDR3 extends over 16 amino acids. CDR3 region: CASSPTTGVGTEKLFF. DNA for the CDR3: TGTGCCAGCAGCCCAACTACAGGGGTGGGTACTGAAAAACTGTTTTTT.

The rearrangement joins TRBV19 to TRBJ2-3; a weak D match, TRBD1 (6 bases). The V and J ends lost 5 bases and 5 bases respectively, with 11 bases between them. Per the germline V gene, CDR1 is LNHDA and CDR2 is SQIVND (reference sequence). This CDR3 has 13 residues. The CDR3 DNA reads TGTGCCAGTAGTGTCCAGGGGCTAGATACGCAGTATTTT. Its translation is CASSVQGLDTQYF.

The chain uses TRBV4-3 and TRBJ1-4; 7 nucleotides match TRBD1. Germline V gene sequence: CDR1 LGHNA, CDR2 YSLEER. V lost 4 bases to trimming and J lost 4 bases; unmatched junction nucleotides: 6. This CDR3 is built from 15 residues. The CDR3 sequence: CASSRDRAYNEKLFF. The CDR3 coding sequence is TGCGCCAGCAGCCGAGACAGGGCGTATAATGAAAAACTGTTTTTT.

The chain combines TRBV4-3 with TRBJ2-2; maybe TRBD2 (7 bases). The CDR3 spans 17 residues. Germline V gives CDR1 LGHNA, CDR2 YSLEER. V was cut by 4 bases and J by 3 bases, with 18 bases left in between. The CDR3 sequence is CASSLIGGGRYTGELFF. The CDR3 DNA reads as TGCGCCAGCAGCCTCATAGGGGGAGGGCGTTACACCGGGGAGCTGTTTTTT.

Here the CDR3 DNA reads TGCGCCAGCAGACCGCGCCCGGGGGGCTCAGATACGCAGTATTTT. Translated, it gives CASRPRPGGSDTQYF. The gene calls are TRBV5-1 and TRBJ2-3, with TRBD2 as a possible D gene (7 bases). V was trimmed by 5 bases and J by 4 bases, leaving 17 bases between them. CDR1 is SGHRS, CDR2 YFSETQ, per germline. The CDR3 contains 15 residues.

The rearrangement uses TRBV19 and TRBJ1-1; possible D gene TRBD1, 6 bases. Per germline, CDR1 LNHDA and CDR2 SQIVND (reference sequence). V lost 4 bases and J 3 bases, leaving 15 bases between the germline ends. This CDR3 comprises 15 residues. This CDR3 is CASSSRGARDTEAFF. CDR3 nucleotide sequence: TGTGCCAGTAGTAGTAGGGGGGCGCGAGACACTGAAGCTTTCTTT.

This chain joins TRBV9 and TRBJ2-1; 12 nucleotides agree with TRBD2. The V gene's germline CDR1 is SGDLS and CDR2 YYNGEE. This CDR3 is 15 amino acids long. Trimming took 2 bases from V and 9 from J; bases not matched to a gene: 6. CDR3 amino acids: CASSVSSGRVGEQFF. As DNA, the CDR3 is TGTGCCAGCAGCGTTTCTAGCGGGAGGGTAGGTGAGCAGTTCTTC.

The chain employs TRBV11-1 and TRBJ2-3; no definite D call. This CDR3 spans 13 amino acids. Trimming stripped 4 bases from V and 6 bases from J, with 11 bases between. Germline V lookup: CDR1 SGHAT, CDR2 FQDESV (reference sequence). DNA of the CDR3: TGTGCCAGCAGCTCCCAAGACTTGGATACGCAGTATTTT. It codes for CASSSQDLDTQYF.

CDR3 DNA sequence: TGTGCCAGTAGTCTCGACAGGGGAAAGGGGAATGAGCAGTTCTTC. It specifies CASSLDRGKGNEQFF. This rearrangement joins TRBV19 to TRBJ2-1, with TRBD1 matching 8 bases. The CDR3 extends over 15 amino acids. Per the germline V gene, CDR1 is LNHDA and CDR2 is SQIVND (reference sequence). V shed 5 bases and J 7 bases; nucleotides not matched to a gene: 10.

This chain uses TRBV6-6 with TRBJ1-3, with 7 bases identical to TRBD1. Unmatched junction bases numbered 4, after V lost 2 bases and J lost 0 bases. This CDR3 is 16 amino acids long. The V gene's germline CDR1 is MNHNY and CDR2 SVGAGI (reference sequence). For the CDR3, the DNA is TGTGCCAGCAGTTACGGGACAGCTGGCTCTGGAAACACCATATATTTT. It specifies CASSYGTAGSGNTIYF.

The gene calls are TRBV9 and TRBJ2-3; D is perhaps TRBD2 (5 bases). CDR1 and CDR2 (germline): SGDLS, YYNGEE. Trimming removed 1 base at V and 6 bases at J, with 12 bases between. CDR3 length: 14 amino acids. The CDR3: CASSVYGVGDTQYF. CDR3 sequence (DNA): TGTGCCAGCAGCGTATACGGGGTCGGTGATACGCAGTATTTT.

The chain has TRBV2 and TRBJ2-1; D might be TRBD2 (6 bases). This CDR3 region has 16 residues. Germline CDR1 is SNHLY and CDR2 is FYNNEI. Trimming removed 7 bases at V and 6 bases at J, with 22 bases between. The CDR3: CASNFQTGVGGNEQFF. As DNA, the CDR3 is TGTGCCAGCAACTTCCAGACGGGAGTAGGTGGCAATGAGCAGTTCTTC.

The rearrangement joins TRBV5-1 to TRBJ2-1; 7 bases line up with TRBD2. J gave up 0 bases and V 2 bases, and 8 bases lay outside the gene matches. CDR3 size: 17 residues. Germline V CDR1 and CDR2: SGHRS, YFSETQ. CDR3 sequence: CASSFLTSASSYNEQFF. The CDR3 nucleotides read TGCGCCAGCAGCTTTTTAACTAGCGCAAGCTCCTACAATGAGCAGTTCTTC. Variable domain in full (rest from reference TRBV5-1 and TRBJ2-1): KAGVTQTPRYLIKTRGQQVTLSCSPISGHRSVSWYQQTPGQGLQFLFEYFSETQRNKGNFPGRFSGRQFSNSRSEMNVSTLELGDSALYLCASSFLTSASSYNEQFFGPGTRLTVL.

The chain combines TRBV19 with TRBJ1-5; D gene unclear. The CDR3 runs 15 residues. V shed 7 bases and J shed 6 bases, with 19 bases lying between them. CDR1 is LNHDA, CDR2 SQIVND, per germline (reference sequence). The CDR3, as DNA: TGTGCCAGTATGCCTCCGGGAAAGGAGAGTCAGCCCCAGCATTTT. Its protein is CASMPPGKESQPQHF.

The J gene is TRBJ2-3, the V gene TRBV19; no clear D gene. The CDR3 is 16 amino acids. Trimming shortened V by 1 base and J by 1 base, and 12 bases separated the two germline ends. Germline V CDR1 and CDR2: LNHDA, SQIVND (reference sequence). This CDR3 reads CASSIGATSGTDTQYF. DNA of the CDR3: TGTGCCAGTAGTATAGGAGCAACTTCGGGCACAGATACGCAGTATTTT.

The gene calls are TRBV7-8 and TRBJ2-1; tentatively, D is TRBD1 or TRBD2 (5 bases each). Germline V CDR1 and CDR2: SGHVS, FQNEAQ. V shed 1 base and J shed 5 bases, with 12 bases lying between them. The CDR3 has 15 residues. The CDR3 DNA reads as TGTGCCAGCAGCTTAGGACGGGGACGGAACAATGAGCAGTTCTTC. This encodes CASSLGRGRNNEQFF. Together with reference TRBV7-8 and TRBJ2-1, the CDR3 gives the full variable domain: GAGVSQSPRYKVAKRGQDVALRCDPISGHVSLFWYQQALGQGPEFLTYFQNEAQLDKSGLPSDRFFAERPEGSVSTLKIQRTQQEDSAVYLCASSLGRGRNNEQFFGPGTRLTVL.

This rearrangement joins TRBV5-4 to TRBJ2-2; tentatively, D is TRBD1 (5 bases). With 2 bases removed from V and 5 bases from J, the gap between germline ends came to 22 bases. CDR1 SGHNT and CDR2 YYREEE come from the germline V gene (reference sequence). The CDR3 length is 18 residues. DNA of the CDR3: TGTGCCAGCAGCTTTTCTCTGGGGCCGGCTCATGATACCGGGGAGCTGTTTTTT. Its translation: CASSFSLGPAHDTGELFF.

This clone has a handful of counts. J is TRBJ1-1 and V is TRBV11-3, with 8 bases lining up with TRBD1. This CDR3 contains 13 residues. V lost 5 bases to trimming and J lost 4 bases; unmatched junction nucleotides: 3. Germline V gene lookup returns CDR1 SGHNT and CDR2 YENEEA. The CDR3 region is CASSPGGRTEAFF. The CDR3 DNA follows: TGTGCCAGCAGCCCAGGGGGCCGCACTGAAGCTTTCTTT.

The V and J genes are TRBV9 and TRBJ2-1; 9 bases align to TRBD2. Trimming cost V 4 bases and J 4 bases; bases outside gene matches: 6. Germline assignment: CDR1 SGDLS and CDR2 YYNGEE. CDR3 length: 15 amino acids. The CDR3 loop is CASSPLAGAYNEQFF. In DNA form, the CDR3 reads TGTGCCAGCAGCCCTTTAGCGGGGGCATACAATGAGCAGTTCTTC.